This T cell receptor beta chain was identified during a study of cytomegalovirus exposure and HLA in healthy donors. Whole-study findings and limits: Some public TCRs appeared in many individuals, while most sequences were rare. Subsequent analysis of the approximately 120 validation repertoires found a tendency for first-cohort TCR clusters to co-occur. A few CMV-associated chains were confirmed in vitro to be specific for CMV antigens.

Sequencing was performed with immunoSEQ multiplex PCR; in TCRdb, only in-frame clones are kept and a portion is missing. The data contain 180,000 or so clones, around nine tenths of them singletons. CDR3 length: 18 residues. About this clone: Antigen: not known.

This TCR was sampled from a man younger than 40 in good health and CMV-seropositive. The sample taken for sequencing was PBMCs. The rearrangement uses TRBV21-1 and TRBJ2-3; the table assigns TRBD2, which was not confirmed against the DNA. TRBV21-1 is marked as a pseudogene. The CDR3 coding sequence is TGTGCCAGCAGTGATGGGACTAGCGGGGGGGCAAGCACAGATACGCAGTATTTT. Residues: CASSDGTSGGASTDTQYF.